Below, 29 T cell receptor beta chains from the same sample are listed, as sequenced in a study of vaccination and CD4 T cells after COVID-19. These receptors' targets are unknown. An Oncomine TCR Beta short-read assay was used to sequence the DNA from cultured CD4+ T cells. From the PCR reads, TCRdb called clonotypes with MiXCR, one entry per CDR3 protein. The sample consists of 9,500 to 15,000 distinct CDR3 sequences, roughly half of them appearing once. The treatment denotes: roughly ten-day PBMC culture with coronavirus spike peptide pools or control peptides (ViraFEST assay). The sample in question was cultured CD4+ T cells from blood, obtained after SARS-CoV-2 vaccination. The receptors were sampled from a human donor with COVID-19.

The V call is TRBV7-8, the J call TRBJ1-4; D is perhaps TRBD1 (6 bases). The CDR3 runs 15 residues. V lost 3 bases to trimming and J lost 8 bases, with 16 bases between them. Germline assignment: CDR1 SGHVS and CDR2 FQNEAQ. CDR3 DNA: TGTGCCAGCAGCTTTACAGCAGGGGTGGGGGAAAAACTGTTTTTT. Its translation is CASSFTAGVGEKLFF.

This clonotype was observed a few times. The chain employs TRBV19 and TRBJ2-1; 8 nucleotides align to TRBD1. This CDR3 is 14 amino acids long. CDR1 LNHDA and CDR2 SQIVND come from the germline V gene (reference sequence). V shed 7 bases, J shed 6 bases, and the junction held 8 bases outside the gene matches. CDR3 loop: CASTGDRYSNEQFF. CDR3 sequence (DNA): TGTGCCAGTACCGGGGACAGGTATTCCAATGAGCAGTTCTTC.

This clonotype was detected a few times. The gene calls are TRBV7-2 and TRBJ1-5, with D maybe TRBD1 (5 bases). CDR1 is SGHTA, CDR2 FQGNSA, per germline. Deletions cut 1 base from V and 4 bases from J, with 8 bases between. The CDR3 has 14 residues. CDR3 nucleotides: TGTGCCAGCAGCTTAGATACAGGAAATCAGCCCCAGCATTTT. This codes for CASSLDTGNQPQHF. The whole variable domain, filled in from reference TRBV7-2 and TRBJ1-5, reads GAGVSQSPSNKVTEKGKDVELRCDPISGHTALYWYRQSLGQGLEFLIYFQGNSAPDKSGLPSDRFSAERTGGSVSTLTIQRTQQEDSAVYLCASSLDTGNQPQHFGDGTRLSIL.

This chain uses TRBV20-1 with TRBJ2-7; perhaps TRBD1 as D (6 bases). Germline values: CDR1 DFQATT, CDR2 SNEGSKA (reference sequence). The CDR3 extends over 17 amino acids. V lost 1 base to trimming and J lost 5 bases, with 24 bases between them. Here the CDR3 reads CSARGFGFPGAADEQYF. Written as DNA, the CDR3 is TGCAGTGCTAGAGGTTTCGGGTTTCCAGGGGCAGCTGACGAGCAGTACTTC.

With respect to this clonotype: At one boundary the junction diverges from the germline segment, which might be a read error. CDR3 region: CASRAQQGNTEAFF. The CDR3 DNA reads as TGCGCCAGCAGGGCCCAACAGGGGAACACTGAAGCTTTCTTT. The gene calls are TRBV6-4 and TRBJ1-1; D possibly corresponds to TRBD1 (6 bases). Germline CDR1 MRHNA, CDR2 SNTAGT. CDR3 length: 14 residues.

This chain links TRBV7-8 with TRBJ2-7; D ambiguous. V was clipped by 1 base and J by 3 bases, with 7 bases between them. Per the germline V gene, CDR1 is SGHVS and CDR2 is FQNEAQ. CDR3 length: 13 amino acids. The DNA of the CDR3 is TGTGCCAGCAGCTTAGGGCAGAACTACGAGCAGTACTTC. It encodes CASSLGQNYEQYF.

This clonotype was found a few times. The chain carries TRBV6-1 and TRBJ1-2, with TRBD1 matching over 9 bases. This CDR3 has 15 residues. V shed 5 bases and J 7 bases; nucleotides not matched to a gene: 11. Germline lookup yields CDR1 MNHNS and CDR2 SASEGT. CDR3 sequence: CASSPRTGALLGYTF. CDR3 DNA sequence: TGTGCCAGCAGTCCCCGGACAGGGGCCCTTCTTGGCTACACCTTC.

The chain couples TRBV28 to TRBJ2-7; a weak D match, TRBD1 (7 bases). This CDR3 comprises 15 residues. Germline V gene lookup returns CDR1 MDHEN and CDR2 SYDVKM. V was trimmed by 2 bases and J by 2 bases, leaving 13 bases between them. The CDR3 region is CASSLAGQRTYEQYF. The CDR3 coding sequence is TGTGCCAGCAGTTTAGCGGGACAGCGTACCTACGAGCAGTACTTC. The entire variable domain, with the rest obtained from reference TRBV28 and TRBJ2-7, is as follows: DVKVTQSSRYLVKRTGEKVFLECVQDMDHENMFWYRQDPGLGLRLIYFSYDVKMKEKGDIPEGYSVSREKKERFSLILESASTNQTSMYLCASSLAGQRTYEQYFGPGTRLTVT.

The genes are TRBV7-6 and TRBJ2-4; D not certain. The V gene lost 4 bases and the J gene lost 7 bases, with 11 bases spanning the gap. The CDR3 loop spans 13 amino acids. CDR1 SGHVS and CDR2 FNYEAQ come from the germline V gene. The CDR3 DNA follows: TGTGCCAGCAGCTCCTCTCTGGGGAACATTCAGTACTTC. This codes for CASSSSLGNIQYF.

The J gene is TRBJ1-1, the V gene TRBV19; D is perhaps TRBD1 (6 bases). Germline values: CDR1 LNHDA, CDR2 SQIVND (reference sequence). The CDR3 consists of 16 residues. V lost 6 bases to trimming and J lost 0 bases, with 17 bases between them. The CDR3 region has the DNA TGTGCCAGTAGCCCACAGGGTCTGAGGGTGAACACTGAAGCTTTCTTT. Amino acids: CASSPQGLRVNTEAFF.

V and J are TRBV5-1 and TRBJ2-7, with D possibly TRBD1 on 5 matching bases. The V and J ends lost 4 bases and 3 bases respectively, with 17 bases between them. Per the germline V gene, CDR1 is SGHRS and CDR2 is YFSETQ. The CDR3 is 15 amino acids. CDR3 sequence reads: CASSPPLDSLYEQYF. For the CDR3, the DNA is TGCGCCAGCAGCCCCCCCCTAGACAGCCTCTACGAGCAGTACTTC.

The chain is built from TRBV20-1 and TRBJ2-7, with TRBD1 identical over 8 bases. The trim removed 6 bases at V and 3 bases at J, leaving 4 bases unmatched. The CDR3 contains 12 residues. The germline V gene encodes CDR1 DFQATT and CDR2 SNEGSKA (reference sequence). CDR3 region: CSAPDRDYEQYF. In nucleotides, the CDR3 is TGCAGTGCACCGGACAGGGACTACGAGCAGTACTTC.

The chain is built from TRBV20-1 and TRBJ1-5, with a possible D match to TRBD1 (6 bases). The CDR3 has 14 amino acids. Germline-derived CDR1 and CDR2 are DFQATT and SNEGSKA (reference sequence). The V and J ends lost 0 bases and 7 bases respectively, with 13 bases between them. CDR3 amino acids: CSARDYGGAQPQHF. The DNA for the CDR3 is TGCAGTGCTAGAGATTACGGGGGGGCGCAGCCCCAGCATTTT.

The chain joins TRBV19 to TRBJ1-2; D possibly corresponds to TRBD1 (6 bases). The CDR3 is 14 amino acids. Germline lookup yields CDR1 LNHDA and CDR2 SQIVND (reference sequence). The V gene lost 3 bases and the J gene lost 2 bases, with 10 bases spanning the gap. The CDR3 protein is CASSITGPNYGYTF. CDR3 coding DNA: TGTGCCAGTAGTATCACAGGGCCCAACTATGGCTACACCTTC.

V is TRBV6-1 and J is TRBJ1-2; D not resolved. This CDR3 is 15 amino acids long. Between the trimmed V and J ends, which lost 6 bases and 4 bases, there was a span of 18 bases. Germline V gives CDR1 MNHNS, CDR2 SASEGT. CDR3 nucleotides: TGTGCCAGCAGAGAAACCGGCTCTTGGGGCTATGGCTACACCTTC. Protein product: CASRETGSWGYGYTF.

Concerning this clonotype: The junction departs from germline at one end; a sequencing error may be responsible. This chain connects TRBV7-7 to TRBJ2-1; D is ambiguous. CDR1 SSHAT and CDR2 FNYEAQ come from the germline V gene (reference sequence). CDR3 length: 16 amino acids. In DNA form, the CDR3 reads TGTGCTAGCAGCTTAAATCTCGATAGCTCCTACAATGAGCAGTTCTTC. The encoded protein is CASSLNLDSSYNEQFF. Together with reference TRBV7-7 and TRBJ2-1, the CDR3 gives the full variable domain: GAGVSQSPRYKVTKRGQDVTLRCDPISSHATLYWYQQALGQGPEFLTYFNYEAQPDKSGLPSDRFSAERPEGSISTLTIQRTEQRDSAMYRCASSLNLDSSYNEQFFGPGTRLTVL.

CDR3 sequence reads: CASSTRGRGRTYNEQFF. The CDR3 bases are TGTGCCAGTAGTACCAGGGGAAGAGGGAGGACCTACAATGAGCAGTTCTTC. This chain joins TRBV19 and TRBJ2-1, with D possibly called TRBD1 or TRBD2 (6 bases each). Trimming shortened V by 4 bases and J by 2 bases, and 18 bases separated the two germline ends. The CDR3 is made up of 17 amino acids. Per the germline V gene, CDR1 is LNHDA and CDR2 is SQIVND (reference sequence).

This clonotype was counted once. The rearrangement links TRBV28 to TRBJ2-7; 7 bases are a match to TRBD1. This CDR3 is built from 16 residues. Losses at the gene ends were 6 bases for V and 0 bases for J; bases not matched to a gene: 11. Germline assignment: CDR1 MDHEN and CDR2 SYDVKM. The CDR3 DNA follows: TGTGCCAGCAGCAACCAGGGGGTAGAGAGCTCCTACGAGCAGTACTTC. Encoded protein: CASSNQGVESSYEQYF.

The chain carries TRBV11-3 and TRBJ1-2; D unresolved. V was clipped by 5 bases and J by 6 bases, with 13 bases between them. The CDR3 totals 13 residues. Germline CDR1 SGHNT, CDR2 YENEEA. The CDR3 DNA reads TGTGCCAGCAGCCTTCTCCGGGAGAATGGCTACACCTTC. This sequence encodes CASSLLRENGYTF. Together with reference TRBV11-3 and TRBJ1-2, the CDR3 gives the full variable domain: EAGVVQSPRYKIIEKKQPVAFWCNPISGHNTLYWYLQNLGQGPELLIRYENEEAVDDSQLPKDRFSAERLKGVDSTLKIQPAELGDSAVYLCASSLLRENGYTFGSGTRLTVV.

V and J are TRBV6-1 and TRBJ2-1; D may match TRBD1 or TRBD2 (5 bases each). CDR1 and CDR2 (germline): MNHNS, SASEGT. This CDR3 comprises 15 residues. Trimming pared 7 bases from V and 0 bases from J, leaving 13 bases between. CDR3 amino acids: CASKAEGSSYNEQFF. DNA for the CDR3: TGTGCCAGCAAGGCCGAGGGGAGCTCCTACAATGAGCAGTTCTTC.

This clonotype was found a few times. The V gene is TRBV6-5, the J gene TRBJ1-1, with D possibly matching TRBD1 (6 bases). With 2 bases removed from V and 9 bases from J, the gap between germline ends came to 10 bases. The CDR3 is 12 amino acids. CDR1 and CDR2 from the germline V gene are MNHEY and SVGAGI. The DNA of the CDR3 is TGTGCCAGCAGTTACAAGGGGGGGCAAGCTTTCTTT. This codes for CASSYKGGQAFF.

This chain joins TRBV20-1 and TRBJ1-1; no reliable D call. V lost 1 base, J lost 1 base, and 4 bases lay in between. CDR1 is DFQATT, CDR2 SNEGSKA, per germline (reference sequence). The CDR3 spans 12 residues. The CDR3 coding sequence is TGCAGTGCTAGAGCAGGGAACACTGAAGCTTTCTTT. Translating gives CSARAGNTEAFF.

V gene TRBV11-3 combines with J gene TRBJ2-5, with 8 bases fitting TRBD2. Germline-derived CDR1 and CDR2 are SGHNT and YENEEA. The CDR3 runs to 14 residues. With V trimmed by 6 bases and J by 5 bases, 8 bases remained unmatched. DNA for the CDR3: TGTGCCAGCAGTCTCACGGGGGGGCATGAGACCCAGTACTTC. Its protein product is CASSLTGGHETQYF.

This sequence joins TRBV7-2 and TRBJ1-3; no clear D gene. V was trimmed by 5 bases and J by 4 bases, leaving 15 bases between them. Germline assignment: CDR1 SGHTA and CDR2 FQGNSA. The CDR3 length is 15 residues. The DNA of the CDR3 is TGTGCCAGCAGCCCCTATCCGGCTGGGGGAAACACCATATATTTT. This translates into CASSPYPAGGNTIYF.

The chain carries TRBV27 and TRBJ2-7, with D perhaps matching TRBD1 or TRBD2 (5 bases each). The CDR3 is 14 residues long. Trimming pared 6 bases from V and 1 base from J, leaving 13 bases between. The V gene's germline CDR1 is MNHEY and CDR2 SMNVEV (reference sequence). The CDR3 DNA reads TGTGCCAGCAGCCCTTGGGACCCATCCTACGAGCAGTACTTC. Translated: CASSPWDPSYEQYF.

The gene calls are TRBV12-3 or TRBV12-4 and TRBJ1-2, with D perhaps TRBD1 (6 bases). Trimming cost V 7 bases and J 0 bases, with 18 bases left between them. The CDR3 is 16 residues long. CDR3 loop: CASTTTGLGANYGYTF. DNA for the CDR3: TGTGCCAGCACTACTACAGGGCTCGGGGCTAACTATGGCTACACCTTC.

This clonotype was seen a handful of times. The chain has TRBV20-1 and TRBJ1-3; no definite D call. Germline CDR1 and CDR2: DFQATT and SNEGSKA (reference sequence). With 0 bases removed from V and 4 bases from J, the gap between germline ends came to 10 bases. This CDR3 is 14 amino acids long. CDR3 coding DNA: TGCAGTGCTAGAGATACCGGCCGGGGAAACACCATATATTTT. Its translation is CSARDTGRGNTIYF.

This chain joins TRBV20-1 and TRBJ1-5; D call uncertain. The ends were cut back, 1 base at V and 2 bases at J, with 9 bases in the middle. The CDR3 sequence is 14 residues long. CDR1 and CDR2 (germline): DFQATT, SNEGSKA (reference sequence). The CDR3 sequence: CSARGPAGNQPQHF. The CDR3 nucleotides are TGCAGTGCTAGAGGCCCGGCGGGCAATCAGCCCCAGCATTTT.

The rearrangement links TRBV7-2 to TRBJ2-5; D may be TRBD2 (6 bases). In germline, CDR1 is SGHTA, CDR2 FQGNSA. This CDR3 is built from 13 residues. V was trimmed by 5 bases and J by 3 bases, leaving 10 bases between them. The CDR3 here is CASSRSGEETQYF. In DNA form, the CDR3 reads TGTGCCAGCAGCCGTTCGGGGGAAGAGACCCAGTACTTC.